This TCR beta chain stems from a study of spatial heterogeneity in lung cancer. Points from the study as a whole: Among blood samples, ubiquitous expanded tumor TCRs appeared more at resection than at follow-up.

Germline V gives CDR1 MNHEY, CDR2 SVGAGI. The V end lost 6 bases, the J end lost 12 bases, and 12 bases lay between the germline ends. This CDR3 spans 12 amino acids. TCR cDNA molecules each carried a unique molecular identifier. TCRdb re-called the 5' RACE reads with MiXCR, one entry per CDR3 protein. Here the sample spans roughly 18,000 distinct CDR3 sequences, around 19% being singletons. In its sample, this clonotype was seen many times. Its cognate antigen is unknown. Sample time point: sample taken at primary tumor resection. Unsorted samples of tumor, nontumor lung or frozen PBMC had their whole RNA sequenced.

The sequence was collected from a male donor with early-stage non-small cell lung cancer. The chain uses TRBV6-5 and TRBJ2-6; D may correspond to TRBD1 or TRBD2 (6 bases each). This material consisted of PBMCs, taken at surgery. The CDR3: CASSPGASVLTF. CDR3 bases: TGTGCCAGCAGCCCGGGGGCGAGCGTCCTGACTTTC.